This T cell receptor beta chain was captured by sequencing in a study of T-cell memory formation after mild COVID-19. TCR alpha and TCR beta cDNA libraries carrying sample barcodes and UMIs were produced by 5'RACE using constant-segment primers. Each CDR3 protein is one row after TCRdb ran MiXCR on the 5' RACE reads. The profile shows hundreds of thousands of distinct CDR3 sequences, 20% to 25% of them singletons. The CDR3 extends over 14 amino acids. CDR1 and CDR2 (germline): SGHTA, FQGNSA. V lost 6 bases to trimming and J lost 6 bases, with 18 bases between them. This clonotype was counted a few times. Its antigen is currently unknown. Study findings and constraints: A subset of responding clones appeared in pre-infection memory, suggesting cross-reactive memory joined. Contracting clones, day 15 to 85, had balanced CD4/CD8, and later expanders favored CD4+. Largely, contracting CD4+ clones fell within CM and EM, and contracting CD8+ clones within EMRA.

This clonotype was sampled from an adult woman who had mild COVID-19 (a few samples of this study predate the infection). Cell type and time point are not known. The chain carries TRBV7-2 and TRBJ2-7; D unclear. Sequencing was performed on PBMCs or a T cell subset sorted from them (not recorded which). The CDR3 DNA reads as TGTGCCAGCAGGCTAGAGGCCTCGGCAGCCGAGCAGTACTTC. This gives the protein CASRLEASAAEQYF.